These 16 T cell receptor beta chains were sequenced from one sample in a study of T cells expressing NK-cell markers. TCRdb reworked the 5' RACE reads into one entry per CDR3 protein, no DNA. The sample includes 150,000 to 170,000 distinct CDR3 sequences. Sequenced: blood T cells: a sorted CD56 or NKG2C T cell subset, CD4+ or CD8+ T cells, or bulk PBMC T cells (not recorded which). These receptors were collected from a woman aged 45-59 years in good health.

The chain has TRBV24-1 and TRBJ2-1; the TCRdb call, TRBD2, lacks DNA for checking. CDR1 KGHDR and CDR2 SFDVKD come from the germline V gene. The CDR3 length is 17 residues. The CDR3 sequence is CATSDRRWGLADNEQFF.

This sequence joins TRBV6-2 or TRBV6-3 and TRBJ1-1. From germline, CDR1 is MNHEY and CDR2 SVGEGT. This CDR3 region has 14 residues. The CDR3 sequence: CASSFTTGNTEAFF.

This chain joins TRBV3-1 and TRBJ2-7; TCRdb's assignment of TRBD2 cannot be checked, as there is no DNA. This CDR3 comprises 17 residues. Germline V gene lookup returns CDR1 LGHDT and CDR2 YNNKEL (reference sequence). The CDR3 here is CASSQDLSSGSDYEQYF.

This sequence joins TRBV7-2 and TRBJ2-7; TCRdb outputs TRBD1, but without DNA this stays unchecked. CDR1 is SGHTA, CDR2 FQGNSA, per germline. The CDR3 consists of 12 residues. CDR3 region: CASSLTGLEQYF.

V is TRBV24-1 and J is TRBJ2-1; the TRBD1 assignment by TCRdb is unverifiable without DNA. The CDR3 has 16 residues. CDR1 is KGHDR, CDR2 SFDVKD, per germline. CDR3 amino acids: CATSDPQGSSYNEQFF.

This chain connects TRBV20-1 to TRBJ2-3. Per the germline V gene, CDR1 is DFQATT and CDR2 is SNEGSKA (reference sequence). The length of the CDR3 is 13 residues. The CDR3: CSARGTSTDTQYF.

CDR3 protein: CASSLYRTGTGETQYF. This chain connects TRBV27 to TRBJ2-5; without DNA, the TCRdb call of TRBD1 cannot be checked. The CDR3 has 16 residues. From germline, CDR1 is MNHEY and CDR2 SMNVEV (reference sequence).

This chain joins TRBV7-9 and TRBJ2-1; TCRdb returns TRBD1, unconfirmable since there is no DNA. The germline CDR1 and CDR2 sequences are SEHNR and FQNEAQ (reference sequence). The CDR3 is 13 amino acids. CDR3 protein: CASSVDPSLGQFF.

The chain combines TRBV5-1 with TRBJ1-1; TCRdb reports TRBD1, a call that lacks DNA to check it against. Germline V gene sequence: CDR1 SGHRS, CDR2 YFSETQ. The CDR3 covers 17 residues. CDR3 protein: CASGPGQDDVSNTEAFF.

This rearrangement joins TRBV29-1 to TRBJ2-7; absent DNA, TCRdb's TRBD2 call cannot be checked. The germline V gene has CDR1 SQVTM and CDR2 ANQGSEA. CDR3 length: 14 amino acids. CDR3 region: CSVAGGGLSYEQYF.

The chain couples TRBV12-3 or TRBV12-4 to TRBJ2-2; TCRdb proposes TRBD2, but this gene call is untestable without DNA. The CDR3 is made up of 14 amino acids. The CDR3 is CASTEREATGELFF.

The chain combines TRBV5-1 with TRBJ2-5; as DNA is missing, the TRBD2 call by TCRdb cannot be tested. CDR1 is SGHRS and CDR2 is YFSETQ in the germline V gene. This CDR3 contains 13 residues. The CDR3 loop reads CASSQEEVGTQYF.

V is TRBV20-1 and J is TRBJ2-1; the D call from TCRdb, TRBD1, cannot be confirmed without DNA. The CDR3 runs 13 residues. Looked up from germline, CDR1 is DFQATT and CDR2 is SNEGSKA (reference sequence). The CDR3 reads CSATQLRKGEGFF.

V and J are TRBV10-3 and TRBJ2-1. The CDR3 loop spans 15 amino acids. Germline CDR1 is ENHRY and CDR2 is SYGVKD. CDR3 sequence: CAISESDSSTNEQFF.

The chain's CDR3 is CASRRTSGSQETQYF. This chain joins TRBV12-3 or TRBV12-4 and TRBJ2-5; checking the TCRdb D call of TRBD2 is not possible without DNA. The CDR3 length is 15 residues.

The chain links TRBV27 to TRBJ1-1; TCRdb gives TRBD1 as the D gene, but with no DNA this cannot be confirmed. The CDR3 totals 13 residues. Germline assignment: CDR1 MNHEY and CDR2 SMNVEV (reference sequence). The CDR3 reads CASSLGADTEAFF.